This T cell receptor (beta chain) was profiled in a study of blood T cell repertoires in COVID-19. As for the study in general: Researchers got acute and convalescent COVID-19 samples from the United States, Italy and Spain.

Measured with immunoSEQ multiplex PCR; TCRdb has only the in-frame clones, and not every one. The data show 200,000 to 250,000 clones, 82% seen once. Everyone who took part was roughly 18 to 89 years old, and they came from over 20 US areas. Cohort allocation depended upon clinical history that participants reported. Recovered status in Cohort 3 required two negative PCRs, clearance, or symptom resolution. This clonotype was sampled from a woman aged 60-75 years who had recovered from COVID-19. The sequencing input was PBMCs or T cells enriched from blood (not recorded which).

In DNA form, the CDR3 reads TGTGCCAGCAGCATTGGACTAGCGTCTCAAGAGACCCAGTACTTC. The encoded protein is CASSIGLASQETQYF. The V gene is TRBV7-6, the J gene TRBJ2-5; 9 nucleotides line up with TRBD2. Germline CDR1 SGHVS, CDR2 FNYEAQ. V lost 5 bases and J lost 2; bases outside the gene matches: 6. This CDR3 is built from 15 residues.